This TCR beta chain was recovered during a study of cytotoxic CD8 clonotypes in ibrutinib-treated CLL. Study at large: The response samples were taken once patients had been treated for a median of approximately 13 months, range 6 to 36. The study's findings and limits: Clonality measured at baseline exceeded age-matched healthy donors, tracking circulating CD8+ T-cell counts.

CDR1 and CDR2 (germline): PRHDT, FYEKMQ (reference sequence). The CDR3 length is 14 residues. V was shortened by 5 bases and J by 5 bases, with 15 bases between the two germline ends. With regard to this clone: Its antigen is as yet unknown.

The data were produced by immunoSEQ multiplex PCR, yet TCRdb's version contains in-frame clones alone and is incomplete. The profile covers some 19,000 clones, with roughly 80% appearing a single time and 4.5% to 7% taken by the ten largest. This chain joins TRBV13 and TRBJ2-5, with a possible D match to TRBD1 (6 bases). The receptor's source is a human donor with chronic lymphocytic leukemia. This sample comprised PBMCs, obtained before ibrutinib treatment. The CDR3 here is CASSEDRGEETQYF. The CDR3 DNA sequence: TGTGCCAGCAGCGAGGACAGAGGGGAGGAGACCCAGTACTTC.